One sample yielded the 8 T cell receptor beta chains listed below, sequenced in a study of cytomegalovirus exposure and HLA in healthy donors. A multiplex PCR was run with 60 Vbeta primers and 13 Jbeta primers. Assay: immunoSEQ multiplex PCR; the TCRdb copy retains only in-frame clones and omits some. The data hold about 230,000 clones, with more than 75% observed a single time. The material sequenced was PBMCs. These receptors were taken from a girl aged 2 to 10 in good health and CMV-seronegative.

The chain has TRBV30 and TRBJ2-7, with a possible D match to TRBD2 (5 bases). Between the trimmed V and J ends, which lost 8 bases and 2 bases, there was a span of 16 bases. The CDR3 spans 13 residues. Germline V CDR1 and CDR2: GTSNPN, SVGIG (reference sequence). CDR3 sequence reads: CARDGDIPYEQYF. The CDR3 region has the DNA TGTGCCCGGGATGGAGACATCCCCTACGAGCAGTACTTC.

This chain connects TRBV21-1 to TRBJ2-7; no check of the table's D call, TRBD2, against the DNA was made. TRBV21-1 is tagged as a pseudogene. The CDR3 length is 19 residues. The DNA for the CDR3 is TGTGCCAGCAGCAAATTTCACATCCCCCTAGCGGGACTTCTCGACGAGCAGTACTTC. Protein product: CASSKFHIPLAGLLDEQYF.

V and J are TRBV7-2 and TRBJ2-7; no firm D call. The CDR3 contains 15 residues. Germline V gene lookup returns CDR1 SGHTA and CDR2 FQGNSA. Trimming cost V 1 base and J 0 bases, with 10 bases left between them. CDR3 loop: CASSLGSELSYEQYF. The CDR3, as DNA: TGTGCCAGCAGCTTAGGCAGCGAACTCTCCTACGAGCAGTACTTC.

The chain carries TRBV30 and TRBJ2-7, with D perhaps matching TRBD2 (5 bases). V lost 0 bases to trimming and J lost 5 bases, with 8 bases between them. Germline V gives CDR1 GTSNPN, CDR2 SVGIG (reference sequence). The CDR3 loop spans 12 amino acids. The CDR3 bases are TGTGCCTGGAGTGTGACCGGGAACGAGCAGTACTTC. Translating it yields CAWSVTGNEQYF.

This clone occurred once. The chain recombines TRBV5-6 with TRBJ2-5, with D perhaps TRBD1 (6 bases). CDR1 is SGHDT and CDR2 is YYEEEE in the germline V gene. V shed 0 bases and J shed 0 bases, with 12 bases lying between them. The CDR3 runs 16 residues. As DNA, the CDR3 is TGTGCCAGCAGCTTGGCCCCTGGACAGTACCAAGAGACCCAGTACTTC. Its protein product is CASSLAPGQYQETQYF.

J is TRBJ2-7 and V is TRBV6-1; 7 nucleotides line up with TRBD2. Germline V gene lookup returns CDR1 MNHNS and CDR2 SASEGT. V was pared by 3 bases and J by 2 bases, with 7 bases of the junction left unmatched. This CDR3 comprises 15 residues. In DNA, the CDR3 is TGTGCCAGCAGTGATGGGGGGGTTGGACCCTACGAGCAGTACTTC. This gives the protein CASSDGGVGPYEQYF.

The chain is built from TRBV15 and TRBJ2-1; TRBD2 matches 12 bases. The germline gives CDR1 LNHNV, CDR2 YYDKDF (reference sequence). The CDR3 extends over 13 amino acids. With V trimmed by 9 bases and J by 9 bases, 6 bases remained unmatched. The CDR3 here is CATLAGGPGEQFF. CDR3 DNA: TGTGCCACGCTAGCGGGGGGGCCGGGTGAGCAGTTCTTC.

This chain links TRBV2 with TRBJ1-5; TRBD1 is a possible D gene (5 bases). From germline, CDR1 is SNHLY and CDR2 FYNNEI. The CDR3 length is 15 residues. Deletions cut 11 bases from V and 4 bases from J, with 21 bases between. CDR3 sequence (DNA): TGTGCCGGCACCGATGGGGGGATGGGTAATCAGCCCCAGCATTTT. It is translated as CAGTDGGMGNQPQHF.